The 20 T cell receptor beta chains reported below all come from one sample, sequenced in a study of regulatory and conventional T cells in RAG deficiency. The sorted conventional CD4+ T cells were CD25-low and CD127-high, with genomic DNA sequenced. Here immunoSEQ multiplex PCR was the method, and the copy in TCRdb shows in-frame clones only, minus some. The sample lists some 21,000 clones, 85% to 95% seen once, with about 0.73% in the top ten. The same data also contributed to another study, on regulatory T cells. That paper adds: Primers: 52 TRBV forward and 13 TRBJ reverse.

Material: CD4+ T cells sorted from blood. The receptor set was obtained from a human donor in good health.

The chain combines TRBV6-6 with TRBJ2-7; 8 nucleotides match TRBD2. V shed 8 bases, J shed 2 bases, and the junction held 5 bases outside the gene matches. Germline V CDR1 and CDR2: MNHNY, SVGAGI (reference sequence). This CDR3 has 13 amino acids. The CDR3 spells CASQLAGPYEQYF. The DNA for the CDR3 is TGTGCCAGCCAGCTAGCGGGCCCCTACGAGCAGTACTTC.

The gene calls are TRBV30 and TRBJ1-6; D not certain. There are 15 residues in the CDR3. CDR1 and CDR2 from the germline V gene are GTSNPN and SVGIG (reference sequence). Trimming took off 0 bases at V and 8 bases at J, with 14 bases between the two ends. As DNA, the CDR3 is TGTGCCTGGAGTGTTAGCCCGGCACAATATTCACCCCTCCACTTT. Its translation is CAWSVSPAQYSPLHF.

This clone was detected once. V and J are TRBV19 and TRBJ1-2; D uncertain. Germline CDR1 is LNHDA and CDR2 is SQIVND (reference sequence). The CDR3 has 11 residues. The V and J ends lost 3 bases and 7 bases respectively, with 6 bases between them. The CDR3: CASSMSGGYTF. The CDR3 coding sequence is TGTGCCAGTAGTATGAGCGGTGGCTACACCTTC.

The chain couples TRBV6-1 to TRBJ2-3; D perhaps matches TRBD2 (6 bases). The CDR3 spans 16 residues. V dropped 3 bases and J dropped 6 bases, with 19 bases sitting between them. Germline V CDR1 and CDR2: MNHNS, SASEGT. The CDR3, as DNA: TGTGCCAGCAGTGAGGTGGTTAGCGGCCCCGGGGATACGCAGTATTTT. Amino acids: CASSEVVSGPGDTQYF.

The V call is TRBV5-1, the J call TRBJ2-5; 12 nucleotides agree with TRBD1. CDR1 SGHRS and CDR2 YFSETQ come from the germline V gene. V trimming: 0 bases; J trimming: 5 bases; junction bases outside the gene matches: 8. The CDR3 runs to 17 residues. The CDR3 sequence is CASSLVGTGGAEETQYF. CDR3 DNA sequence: TGCGCCAGCAGCTTGGTCGGGACAGGGGGCGCCGAGGAGACCCAGTACTTC.

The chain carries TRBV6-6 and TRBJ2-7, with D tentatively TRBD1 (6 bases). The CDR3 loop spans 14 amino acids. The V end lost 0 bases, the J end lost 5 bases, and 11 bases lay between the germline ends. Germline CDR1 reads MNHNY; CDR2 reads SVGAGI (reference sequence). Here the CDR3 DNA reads TGTGCCAGCAGTTACTCGAGGGGGAACCACGAGCAGTACTTC. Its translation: CASSYSRGNHEQYF.

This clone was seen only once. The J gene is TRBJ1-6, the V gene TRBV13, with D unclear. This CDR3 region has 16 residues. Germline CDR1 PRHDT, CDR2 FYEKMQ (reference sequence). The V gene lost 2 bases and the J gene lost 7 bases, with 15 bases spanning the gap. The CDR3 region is CASSLSRAGWNSPLHF. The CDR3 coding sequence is TGTGCCAGCAGCTTATCGCGGGCAGGTTGGAATTCACCCCTCCACTTT. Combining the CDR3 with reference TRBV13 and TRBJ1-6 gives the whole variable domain AAGVIQSPRHLIKEKRETATLKCYPIPRHDTVYWYQQGPGQDPQFLISFYEKMQSDKGSIPDRFSAQQFSDYHSELNMSSLELGDSALYFCASSLSRAGWNSPLHFGNGTRLTVT.

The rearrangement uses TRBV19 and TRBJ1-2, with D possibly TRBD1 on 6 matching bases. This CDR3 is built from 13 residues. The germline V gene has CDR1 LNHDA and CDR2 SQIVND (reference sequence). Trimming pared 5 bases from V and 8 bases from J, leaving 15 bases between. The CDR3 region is CASSSQGPRGYTF. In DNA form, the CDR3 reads TGTGCCAGTAGTTCCCAGGGGCCTAGAGGCTACACCTTC. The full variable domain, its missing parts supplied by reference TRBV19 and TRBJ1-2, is DGGITQSPKYLFRKEGQNVTLSCEQNLNHDAMYWYRQDPGQGLRLIYYSQIVNDFQKGDIAEGYSVSREKKESFPLTVTSAQKNPTAFYLCASSSQGPRGYTFGSGTRLTVV.

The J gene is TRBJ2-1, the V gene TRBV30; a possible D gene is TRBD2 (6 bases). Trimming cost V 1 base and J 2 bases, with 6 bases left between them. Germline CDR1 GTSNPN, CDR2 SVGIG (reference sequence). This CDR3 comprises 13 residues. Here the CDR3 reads CAWSGLAYNEQFF. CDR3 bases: TGTGCCTGGAGTGGACTAGCCTACAATGAGCAGTTCTTC.

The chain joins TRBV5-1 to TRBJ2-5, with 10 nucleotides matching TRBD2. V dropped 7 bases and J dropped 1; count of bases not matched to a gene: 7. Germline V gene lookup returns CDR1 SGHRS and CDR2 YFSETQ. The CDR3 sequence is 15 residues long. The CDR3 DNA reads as TGCGCCAGCGCTCGCGGGACTAGCGCCCAAGAGACCCAGTACTTC. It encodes CASARGTSAQETQYF.

In DNA, the CDR3 is TGCGCCAGCAGCTTCGCGGGACTAGCGGGGGTATACAATGAGCAGTTCTTC. It encodes CASSFAGLAGVYNEQFF. The chain uses TRBV5-1 and TRBJ2-1; 14 bases fit TRBD2. Germline V lookup: CDR1 SGHRS, CDR2 YFSETQ. Trimming removed 2 bases from V and 4 bases from J; junction bases left unmatched: 5. The CDR3 covers 17 residues.

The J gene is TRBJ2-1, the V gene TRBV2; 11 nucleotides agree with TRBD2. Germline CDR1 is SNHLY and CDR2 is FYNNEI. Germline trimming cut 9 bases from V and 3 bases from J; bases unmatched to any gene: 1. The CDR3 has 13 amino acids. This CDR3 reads CARTSGSYNEQFF. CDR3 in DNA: TGTGCCAGAACTAGCGGGAGCTACAATGAGCAGTTCTTC.

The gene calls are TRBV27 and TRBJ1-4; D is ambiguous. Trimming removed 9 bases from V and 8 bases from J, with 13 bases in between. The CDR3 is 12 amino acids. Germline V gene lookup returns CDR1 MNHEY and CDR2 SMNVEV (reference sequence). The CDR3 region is CASKLIGEKLFF. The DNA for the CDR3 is TGTGCCAGTAAATTGATTGGGGAAAAACTGTTTTTT.

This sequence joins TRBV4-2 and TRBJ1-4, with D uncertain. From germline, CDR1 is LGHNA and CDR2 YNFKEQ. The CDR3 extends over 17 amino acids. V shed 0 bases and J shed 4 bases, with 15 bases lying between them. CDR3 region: CASSQDRGGLDNEKLFF. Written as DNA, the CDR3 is TGTGCCAGCAGCCAAGATCGGGGAGGGCTAGATAATGAAAAACTGTTTTTT.

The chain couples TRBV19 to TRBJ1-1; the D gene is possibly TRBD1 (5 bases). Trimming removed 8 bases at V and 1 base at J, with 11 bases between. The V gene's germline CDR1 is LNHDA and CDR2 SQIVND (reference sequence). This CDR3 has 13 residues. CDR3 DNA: TGTGCCAGTGGTAGGGGAACGAACACTGAAGCTTTCTTT. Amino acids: CASGRGTNTEAFF.

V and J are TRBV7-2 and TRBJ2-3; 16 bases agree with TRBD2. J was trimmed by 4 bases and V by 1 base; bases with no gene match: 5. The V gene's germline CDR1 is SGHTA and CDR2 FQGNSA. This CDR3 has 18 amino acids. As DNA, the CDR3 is TGTGCCAGCAGCTTAGTAGGGACTAGCGGGGGGGGAGCAGATACGCAGTATTTT. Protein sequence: CASSLVGTSGGGADTQYF.

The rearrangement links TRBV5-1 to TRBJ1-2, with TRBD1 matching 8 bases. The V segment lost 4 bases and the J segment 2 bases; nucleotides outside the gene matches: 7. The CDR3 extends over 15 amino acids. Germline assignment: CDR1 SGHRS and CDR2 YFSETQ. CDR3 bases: TGCGCCAGCAGCGGAACGACAGGGGCGAACTATGGCTACACCTTC. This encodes CASSGTTGANYGYTF.

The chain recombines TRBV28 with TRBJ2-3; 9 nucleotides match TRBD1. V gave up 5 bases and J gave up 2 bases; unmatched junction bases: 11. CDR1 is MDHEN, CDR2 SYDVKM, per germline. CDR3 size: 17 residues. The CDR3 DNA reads TGTGCCAGCAGTCCCTTAAAACAGGGGGCCATCACAGATACGCAGTATTTT. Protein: CASSPLKQGAITDTQYF. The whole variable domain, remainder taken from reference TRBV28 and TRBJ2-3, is DVKVTQSSRYLVKRTGEKVFLECVQDMDHENMFWYRQDPGLGLRLIYFSYDVKMKEKGDIPEGYSVSREKKERFSLILESASTNQTSMYLCASSPLKQGAITDTQYFGPGTRLTVL.

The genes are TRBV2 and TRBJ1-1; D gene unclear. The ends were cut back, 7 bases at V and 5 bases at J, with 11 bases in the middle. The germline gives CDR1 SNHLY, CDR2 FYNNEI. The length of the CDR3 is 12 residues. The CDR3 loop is CASKESWTEAFF. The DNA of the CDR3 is TGTGCCAGCAAGGAGTCGTGGACTGAAGCTTTCTTT.

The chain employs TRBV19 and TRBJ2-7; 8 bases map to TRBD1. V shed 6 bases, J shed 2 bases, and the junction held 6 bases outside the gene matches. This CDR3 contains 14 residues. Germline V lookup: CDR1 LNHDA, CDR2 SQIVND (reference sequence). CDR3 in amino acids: CASSLGQGPYEQYF. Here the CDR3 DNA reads TGTGCCAGTAGCCTCGGACAGGGACCCTACGAGCAGTACTTC.